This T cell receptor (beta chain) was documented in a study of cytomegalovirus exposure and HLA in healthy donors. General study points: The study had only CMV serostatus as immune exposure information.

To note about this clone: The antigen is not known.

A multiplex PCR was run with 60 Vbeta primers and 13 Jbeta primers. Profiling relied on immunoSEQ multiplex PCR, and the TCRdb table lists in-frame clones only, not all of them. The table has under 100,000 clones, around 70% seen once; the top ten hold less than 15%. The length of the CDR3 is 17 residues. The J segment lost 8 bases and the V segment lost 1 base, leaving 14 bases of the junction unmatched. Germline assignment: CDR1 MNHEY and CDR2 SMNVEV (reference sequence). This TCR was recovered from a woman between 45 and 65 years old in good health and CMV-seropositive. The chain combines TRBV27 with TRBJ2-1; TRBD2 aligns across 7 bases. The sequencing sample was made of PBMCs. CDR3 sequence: CASSLFATGLEVDEQFF. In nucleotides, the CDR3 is TGTGCCAGCAGTTTATTCGCCACTGGACTAGAGGTCGATGAGCAGTTCTTC.